A selection of T cell receptor beta chains follows, all from one sample in a study of regulatory T cells in long-lasting Graves disease. TCRdb used MiXCR to reprocess the multiplex PCR reads, holding one entry per CDR3 protein. The table shows just over 600,000 distinct CDR3 sequences, with about 15% occurring only once. These data are also associated with another study on T cells in Graves' hyperthyroidism and ophthalmopathy.

Sequences were derived from peripheral blood mononuclear cells (PBMCs), sampled at new diagnosis, from a patient treated with antithyroid drugs. These receptor sequences come from a woman younger than 45 with Graves disease. Both conserved end residues are part of each CDR3. The D gene is left open where the match is weak. Some rows have no size entry. The others give once, few or many, or a class for an expanded clone.

cdr3_nt,cdr3_aa,d_call,clone_size,j_call,v_call
TGTGCCTGGAGTGTAGCGGAGAACTATGGCTACACCTTC,CAWSVAENYGYTF,NA,few,TRBJ1-2,TRBV30
TGCGCCAGCACCCCGGGAAGGGGGACGAATGAAAAACTGTTTTTT,CASTPGRGTNEKLFF,NA,many,TRBJ1-4,TRBV5-1
TGTGCCAGCAGCTTTAGGTACTTGGTCGCGGGCCCTCCAGATACGCAGTATTTT,CASSFRYLVAGPPDTQYF,NA,few,TRBJ2-3,TRBV11-2
TGTGCCAGCGGCGGAAGGGTGGGCAATCAGCCCCAGCATTTT,CASGGRVGNQPQHF,NA,few,TRBJ1-5,TRBV28
TGTGCCAGCACCCTCCCCGGGGGGAAAGGCTACACCTTC,CASTLPGGKGYTF,NA,many,TRBJ1-2,TRBV28
TGTGCCAGCAGCCCCGCCCGACCTTTGAGGGCCCAGGAGACCCAGTACTTC,CASSPARPLRAQETQYF,NA,NA,TRBJ2-5,TRBV27
TGTGCCAGCAGCTGGGGGGGGTCAACTAATGAAAAACTGTTTTTT,CASSWGGSTNEKLFF,NA,few,TRBJ1-4,TRBV28
TGTGCCAGCAGTGATGAGGGATATGGTTCACCCCTCCACTTT,CASSDEGYGSPLHF,NA,many,TRBJ1-6,TRBV2
TGTGCCAGCAGCGGGACAGGGTATCAGCCCCAGCATTTT,CASSGTGYQPQHF,TRBD1,few,TRBJ1-5,TRBV27
TGTGCCAGCAGGAGTTTAGAGACCCAGTACTTC,CASRSLETQYF,NA,NA,TRBJ2-5,TRBV5-8
TGTGCCAGCAGCAAAGGGGACATCGATGAAAAACTGTTTTTT,CASSKGDIDEKLFF,NA,NA,TRBJ1-4,TRBV9
TGTGCCAGCAGTTTTCTCCAGGGTCAAGAGACCCAGTACTTC,CASSFLQGQETQYF,NA,few,TRBJ2-5,TRBV12-3/TRBV12-4
TGTGCCAGCAGCTTAATGAGGGCGGGAGGAAACACCATATATTTT,CASSLMRAGGNTIYF,NA,few,TRBJ1-3,TRBV11-2
TGTGCCAGTACCTTGGGGGGATTGAACACCGGGGAGCTGTTTTTT,CASTLGGLNTGELFF,NA,many,TRBJ2-2,TRBV19
TGTGCCAGCTCTGGGCTGAGACTAGCGGGTCCACATGAGCAGTTCTTC,CASSGLRLAGPHEQFF,TRBD2,many,TRBJ2-1,TRBV7-8
TGTGCCAGTAGTATTGGGTTGTACGATCAGCCCCAGCATTTT,CASSIGLYDQPQHF,NA,few,TRBJ1-5,TRBV19
TGTGCCTGGGGAAGTAAGGGACTAGCGGGAGTCGAGCAGTACTTC,CAWGSKGLAGVEQYF,TRBD2,few,TRBJ2-7,TRBV30
TGTGCCAGCAGCTTAAGCGGGACAGGGGATAGCACAGATACGCAGTATTTT,CASSLSGTGDSTDTQYF,TRBD1,many,TRBJ2-3,TRBV7-3
TGTGCCAGCACTCCGCGGCCCTCTCAAATCTACGAGCAGTACTTC,CASTPRPSQIYEQYF,NA,few,TRBJ2-7,TRBV27
TGTGCCAGCAGCTCCGCGGGAGGGCTCGATGAGCAGTTCTTC,CASSSAGGLDEQFF,TRBD2,few,TRBJ2-1,TRBV7-9
TGTGCCTCAAGGAAGGGGACAAACACCGGGGAGCTGTTTTTT,CASRKGTNTGELFF,NA,NA,TRBJ2-2,TRBV19
TGTGCCACCAGTGATCCTTCCGGGACGGGTGAAAAACTGTTTTTT,CATSDPSGTGEKLFF,NA,many,TRBJ1-4,TRBV24-1
TGTGCCAGCGGGGGACTGGTCGGCATGAACACTGAAGCTTTCTTT,CASGGLVGMNTEAFF,NA,many,TRBJ1-1,TRBV2
TGTGCCAGCAGTCAGGGGGCCGGAATCAAGCCCCAGCATTTT,CASSQGAGIKPQHF,TRBD1,few,TRBJ1-5,TRBV28
TGTGCCAGCAGGCGGTCTAGCGGGAGGGGGCGGCTGTTTTTT,CASRRSSGRGRLFF,TRBD2,NA,TRBJ2-2,TRBV6-1
TGTGCCAGCACCTTACTAGCGGGAGTGGGTGAGCAGTACTTC,CASTLLAGVGEQYF,TRBD2,many,TRBJ2-7,TRBV12-3/TRBV12-4
TGTGCCAGTAGTATTTCGTCAGAGTACTTCTCTGGAAACACCATATATTTT,CASSISSEYFSGNTIYF,NA,NA,TRBJ1-3,TRBV19
TGTGCCAGCAGTTTATTGGGGACAGGCGAGCAGTACTTC,CASSLLGTGEQYF,TRBD1,NA,TRBJ2-7,TRBV28
TGTGCCAGCAGCATCCGGCCGACGACAGGCGGTGGGGAGACCCAGTACTTC,CASSIRPTTGGGETQYF,NA,NA,TRBJ2-5,TRBV7-9
TGTGCCAGCAGCTCACAGGGGGCTAGAATTTTTGGCTCTGGGGCCAACGTCCTGACTTTC,CASSSQGARIFGSGANVLTF,TRBD1,NA,TRBJ2-6,TRBV7-3
TGTGCCAGCAGTTACTCGAGTAGTTACACAGATACGCAGTATTTT,CASSYSSSYTDTQYF,NA,NA,TRBJ2-3,TRBV6-2/TRBV6-3
TGTGCCATCAGCGCCTCCTTAGACAATGAGCAGTTCTTC,CAISASLDNEQFF,NA,NA,TRBJ2-1,TRBV10-3
TGTGCCAGAGGACTAGCGGGGTCCTACGAGCAGTACTTC,CARGLAGSYEQYF,TRBD2,many,TRBJ2-7,TRBV2
TGCAGTGCTAGAACTCCGGGACGGAGTACTTATGGCTACACCTTC,CSARTPGRSTYGYTF,NA,NA,TRBJ1-2,TRBV20-1